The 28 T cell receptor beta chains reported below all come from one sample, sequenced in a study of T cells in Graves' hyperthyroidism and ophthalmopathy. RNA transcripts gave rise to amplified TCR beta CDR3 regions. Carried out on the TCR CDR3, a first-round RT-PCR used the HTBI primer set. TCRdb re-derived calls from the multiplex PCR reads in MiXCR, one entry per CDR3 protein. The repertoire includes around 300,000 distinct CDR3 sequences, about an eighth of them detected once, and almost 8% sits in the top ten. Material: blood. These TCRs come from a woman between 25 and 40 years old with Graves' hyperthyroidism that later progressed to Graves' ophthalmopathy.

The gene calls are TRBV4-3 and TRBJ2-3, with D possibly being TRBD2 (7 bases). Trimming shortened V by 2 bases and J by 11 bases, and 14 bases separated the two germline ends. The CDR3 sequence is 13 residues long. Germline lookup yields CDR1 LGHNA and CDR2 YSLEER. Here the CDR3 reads CASSQLSGDMQYF. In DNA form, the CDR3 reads TGCGCCAGCAGCCAACTCAGCGGGGACATGCAGTATTTT.

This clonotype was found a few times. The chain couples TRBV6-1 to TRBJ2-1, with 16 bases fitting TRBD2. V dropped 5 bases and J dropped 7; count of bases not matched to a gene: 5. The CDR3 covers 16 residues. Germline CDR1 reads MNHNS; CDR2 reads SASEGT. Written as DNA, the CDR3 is TGTGCCAGCAGTTTCGGGACTAGCGGGAGGGCTAATGAGCAGTTCTTC. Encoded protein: CASSFGTSGRANEQFF.

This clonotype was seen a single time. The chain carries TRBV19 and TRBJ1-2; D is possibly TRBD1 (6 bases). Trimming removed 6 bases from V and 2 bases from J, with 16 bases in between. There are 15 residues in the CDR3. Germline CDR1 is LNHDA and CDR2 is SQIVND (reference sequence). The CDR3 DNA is TGTGCCAGTAGCAAACCCGGGGGGGCGAACTATGGCTACACCTTC. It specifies CASSKPGGANYGYTF.

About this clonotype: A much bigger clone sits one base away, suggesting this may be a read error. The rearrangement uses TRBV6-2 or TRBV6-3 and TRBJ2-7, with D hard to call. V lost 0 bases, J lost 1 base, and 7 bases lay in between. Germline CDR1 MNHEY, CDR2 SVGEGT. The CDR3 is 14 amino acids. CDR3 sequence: CASSYSLGSYEQYF. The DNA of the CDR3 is TGTGCCAGCAGTTACTCGCTGGGTTCCTACGAGCAGTACTTC.

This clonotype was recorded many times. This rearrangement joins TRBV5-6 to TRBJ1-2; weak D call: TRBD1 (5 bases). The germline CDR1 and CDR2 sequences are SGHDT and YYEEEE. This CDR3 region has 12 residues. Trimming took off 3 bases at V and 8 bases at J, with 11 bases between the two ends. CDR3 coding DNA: TGTGCCAGCAGCTCCCTCGGGGGAGGCTACACCTTC. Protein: CASSSLGGGYTF.

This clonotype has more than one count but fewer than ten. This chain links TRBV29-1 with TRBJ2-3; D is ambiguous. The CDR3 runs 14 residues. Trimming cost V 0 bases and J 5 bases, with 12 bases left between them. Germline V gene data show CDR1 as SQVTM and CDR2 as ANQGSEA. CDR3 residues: CSVEDSGSRDTQYF. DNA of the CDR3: TGCAGCGTTGAAGACTCAGGTAGTAGAGATACGCAGTATTTT.

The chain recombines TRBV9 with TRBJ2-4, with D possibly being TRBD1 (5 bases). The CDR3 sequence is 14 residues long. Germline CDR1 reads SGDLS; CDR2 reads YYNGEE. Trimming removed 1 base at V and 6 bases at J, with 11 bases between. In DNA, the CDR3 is TGTGCCAGCAGCGTATCAGGTGACAGAAACATTCAGTACTTC. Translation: CASSVSGDRNIQYF.

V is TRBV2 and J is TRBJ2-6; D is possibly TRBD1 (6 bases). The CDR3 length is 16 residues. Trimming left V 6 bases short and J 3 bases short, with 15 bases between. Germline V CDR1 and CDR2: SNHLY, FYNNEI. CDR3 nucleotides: TGTGCCAGCAGGCCAGGGGAAGGGTTTGGGGCCAACGTCCTGACTTTC. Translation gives CASRPGEGFGANVLTF.

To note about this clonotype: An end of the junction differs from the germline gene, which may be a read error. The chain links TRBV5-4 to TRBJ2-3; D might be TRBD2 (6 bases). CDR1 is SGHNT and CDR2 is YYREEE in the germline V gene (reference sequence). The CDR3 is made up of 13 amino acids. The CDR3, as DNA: TGTGCCAGCCGGGACTTGCGCACAGATGCGCAGTATTTT. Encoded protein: CASRDLRTDAQYF.

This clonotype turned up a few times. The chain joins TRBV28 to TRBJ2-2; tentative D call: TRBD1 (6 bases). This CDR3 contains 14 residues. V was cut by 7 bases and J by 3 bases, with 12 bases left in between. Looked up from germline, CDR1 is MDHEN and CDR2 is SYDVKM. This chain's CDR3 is CASTTGMDTGELFF. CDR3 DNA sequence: TGTGCCAGCACAACAGGGATGGACACCGGGGAGCTGTTTTTT.

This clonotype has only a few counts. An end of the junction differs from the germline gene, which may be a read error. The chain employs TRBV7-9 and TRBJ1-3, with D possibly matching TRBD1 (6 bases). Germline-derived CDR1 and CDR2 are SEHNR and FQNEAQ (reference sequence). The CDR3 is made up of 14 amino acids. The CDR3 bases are TGTGCCAGCAGCGACACAGGGTCTGGAAACGCCATATATTTT. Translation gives CASSDTGSGNAIYF.

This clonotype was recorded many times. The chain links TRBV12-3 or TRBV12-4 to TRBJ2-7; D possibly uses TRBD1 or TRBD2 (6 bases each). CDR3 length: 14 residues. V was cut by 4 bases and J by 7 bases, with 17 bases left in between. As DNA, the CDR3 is TGTGCCAGCAGTTCGTTGGAGGGGGTGAGGGAGCAGTACTTC. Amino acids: CASSSLEGVREQYF.

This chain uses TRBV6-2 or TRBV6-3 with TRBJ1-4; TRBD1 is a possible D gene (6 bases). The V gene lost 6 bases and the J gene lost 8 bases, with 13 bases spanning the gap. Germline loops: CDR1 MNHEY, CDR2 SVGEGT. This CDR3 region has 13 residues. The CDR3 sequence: CASRAGHLEKLFF. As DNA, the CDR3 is TGTGCCAGCAGGGCGGGACACCTAGAAAAACTGTTTTTT.

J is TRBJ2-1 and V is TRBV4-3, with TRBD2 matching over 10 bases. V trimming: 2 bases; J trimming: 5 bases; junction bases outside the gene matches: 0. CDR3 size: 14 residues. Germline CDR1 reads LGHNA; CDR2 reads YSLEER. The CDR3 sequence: CASSQTSGDNEQFF. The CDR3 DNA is TGCGCCAGCAGCCAAACTAGCGGGGACAATGAGCAGTTCTTC.

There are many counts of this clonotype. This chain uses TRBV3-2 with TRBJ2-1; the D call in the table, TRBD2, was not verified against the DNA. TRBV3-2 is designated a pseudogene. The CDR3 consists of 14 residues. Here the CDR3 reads CASSQVLAGVEQFF. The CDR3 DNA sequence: TGTGCCAGCAGCCAAGTACTAGCGGGAGTTGAGCAGTTCTTC.

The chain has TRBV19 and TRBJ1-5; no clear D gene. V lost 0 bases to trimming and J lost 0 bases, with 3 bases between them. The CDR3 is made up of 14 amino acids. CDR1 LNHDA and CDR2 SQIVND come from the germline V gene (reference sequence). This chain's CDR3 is CASSIESSNQPQHF. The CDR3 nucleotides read TGTGCCAGTAGTATAGAGAGTAGCAATCAGCCCCAGCATTTT.

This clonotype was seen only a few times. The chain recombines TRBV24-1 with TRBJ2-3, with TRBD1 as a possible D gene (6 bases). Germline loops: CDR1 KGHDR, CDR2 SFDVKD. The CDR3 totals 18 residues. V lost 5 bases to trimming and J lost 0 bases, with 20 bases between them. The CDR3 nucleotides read TGTGCCACCAGTGGCCCTCAACAGGGTGAAACTAGCACAGATACGCAGTATTTT. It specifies CATSGPQQGETSTDTQYF.

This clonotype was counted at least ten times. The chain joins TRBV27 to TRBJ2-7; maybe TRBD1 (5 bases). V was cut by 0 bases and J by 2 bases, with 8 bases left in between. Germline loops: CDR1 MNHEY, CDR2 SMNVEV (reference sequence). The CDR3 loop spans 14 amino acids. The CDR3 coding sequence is TGTGCCAGCAGTTTATCAGACAGCACCTACGAGCAGTACTTC. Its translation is CASSLSDSTYEQYF.

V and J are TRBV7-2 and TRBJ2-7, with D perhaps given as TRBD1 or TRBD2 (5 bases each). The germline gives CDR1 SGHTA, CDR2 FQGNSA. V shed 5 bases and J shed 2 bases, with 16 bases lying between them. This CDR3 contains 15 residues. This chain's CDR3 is CASSGSGTAPYEQYF. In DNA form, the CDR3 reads TGTGCCAGCAGCGGTTCAGGGACGGCGCCCTACGAGCAGTACTTC.

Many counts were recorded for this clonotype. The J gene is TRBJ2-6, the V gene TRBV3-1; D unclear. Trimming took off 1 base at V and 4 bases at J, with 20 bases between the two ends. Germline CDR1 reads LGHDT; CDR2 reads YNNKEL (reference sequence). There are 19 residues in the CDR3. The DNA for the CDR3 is TGTGCCAGCAGCCAAGTAGTGGGCTTGGCTCGATCCGGGGCCAACGTCCTGACTTTC. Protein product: CASSQVVGLARSGANVLTF.

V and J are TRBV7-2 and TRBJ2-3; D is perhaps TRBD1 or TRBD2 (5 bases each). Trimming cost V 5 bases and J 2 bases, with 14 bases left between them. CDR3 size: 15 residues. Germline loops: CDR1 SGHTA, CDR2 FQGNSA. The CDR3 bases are TGTGCCAGCAGCCCTGTGGGGGATTACACAGATACGCAGTATTTT. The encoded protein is CASSPVGDYTDTQYF.

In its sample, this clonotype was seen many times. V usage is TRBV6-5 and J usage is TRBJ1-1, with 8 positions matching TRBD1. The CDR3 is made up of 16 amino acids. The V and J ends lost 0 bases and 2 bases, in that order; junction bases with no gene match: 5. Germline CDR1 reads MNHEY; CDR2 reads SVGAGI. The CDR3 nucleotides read TGTGCCAGCAGTTACTCCCGGGACAGGACTAACACTGAAGCTTTCTTT. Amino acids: CASSYSRDRTNTEAFF.

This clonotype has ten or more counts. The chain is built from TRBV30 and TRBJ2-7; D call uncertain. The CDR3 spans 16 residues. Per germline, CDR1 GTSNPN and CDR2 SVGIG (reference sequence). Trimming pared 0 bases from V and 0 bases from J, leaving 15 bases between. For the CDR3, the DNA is TGTGCCTGGAGTGTATGGGGTACTTGGAGCTCCTACGAGCAGTACTTC. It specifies CAWSVWGTWSSYEQYF.

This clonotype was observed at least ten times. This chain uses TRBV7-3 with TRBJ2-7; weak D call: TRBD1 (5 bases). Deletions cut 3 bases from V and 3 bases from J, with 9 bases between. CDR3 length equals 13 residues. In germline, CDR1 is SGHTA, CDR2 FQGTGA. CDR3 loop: CASSFDSGYEQYF. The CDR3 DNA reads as TGTGCCAGCAGCTTTGACAGTGGCTACGAGCAGTACTTC. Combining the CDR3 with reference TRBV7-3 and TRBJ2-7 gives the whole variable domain GAGVSQTPSNKVTEKGKYVELRCDPISGHTALYWYRQSLGQGPEFLIYFQGTGAADDSGLPNDRFFAVRPEGSVSTLKIQRTERGDSAVYLCASSFDSGYEQYFGPGTRLTVT.

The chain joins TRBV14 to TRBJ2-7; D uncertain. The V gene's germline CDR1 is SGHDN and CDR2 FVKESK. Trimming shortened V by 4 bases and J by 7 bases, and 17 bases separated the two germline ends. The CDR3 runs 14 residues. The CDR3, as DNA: TGTGCCAGCAGCCCCGTTGGGCCCGCATGGGAGCAGTACTTC. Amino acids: CASSPVGPAWEQYF.

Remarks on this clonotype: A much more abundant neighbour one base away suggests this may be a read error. CDR3 nucleotide sequence: TGCAGTGCTAGAAAGAGACGGACAGGGAAAACAGATACGCAGTATTTT. It specifies CSARKRRTGKTDTQYF. The V and J genes are TRBV20-1 and TRBJ2-3; 8 bases line up with TRBD1. This CDR3 comprises 16 residues. Germline V lookup: CDR1 DFQATT, CDR2 SNEGSKA (reference sequence). The ends lost 2 bases at V and 3 bases at J; junction bases unmatched: 10.

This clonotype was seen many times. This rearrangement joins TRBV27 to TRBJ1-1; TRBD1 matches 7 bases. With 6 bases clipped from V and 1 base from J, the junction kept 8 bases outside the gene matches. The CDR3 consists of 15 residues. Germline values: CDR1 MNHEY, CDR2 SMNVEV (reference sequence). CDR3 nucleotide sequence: TGTGCCAGCAGACGGGGGGACAGCACGAACACTGAAGCTTTCTTT. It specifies CASRRGDSTNTEAFF.

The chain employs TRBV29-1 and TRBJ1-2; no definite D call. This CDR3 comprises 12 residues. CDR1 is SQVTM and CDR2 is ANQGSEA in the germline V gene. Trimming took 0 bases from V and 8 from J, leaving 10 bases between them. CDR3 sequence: CSVEEPARGYTF. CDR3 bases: TGCAGCGTTGAAGAGCCGGCCAGAGGCTACACCTTC.